What follows are 30 T cell receptor beta chains derived from one specimen sequenced in a study of blood T cell repertoires in COVID-19. The table came from immunoSEQ multiplex PCR; TCRdb's copy has only in-frame clones and leaves some out. The profile shows under 450,000 clones, approximately 89% of them singletons. The sequenced material came from peripheral blood. These TCRs come from a woman in her 40s with COVID-19, enrolled during active disease.

V usage is TRBV5-6 and J usage is TRBJ1-4, with 8 bases matching TRBD1. Germline lookup yields CDR1 SGHDT and CDR2 YYEEEE. The CDR3 loop spans 14 amino acids. Trimming cost V 4 bases and J 6 bases; bases outside gene matches: 5. CDR3 sequence reads: CASSPPGGYEKLFF. CDR3 bases: TGTGCCAGCAGCCCACCAGGGGGCTATGAAAAACTGTTTTTT.

The V gene is TRBV5-6, the J gene TRBJ1-2, with D maybe TRBD1 (6 bases). Germline V gene sequence: CDR1 SGHDT, CDR2 YYEEEE. The CDR3 sequence is 15 residues long. The ends were cut back, 5 bases at V and 6 bases at J, with 20 bases in the middle. The CDR3 is CASSFHRQADNGYTF. As DNA, the CDR3 is TGTGCCAGCAGTTTTCACCGACAGGCAGACAATGGCTACACCTTC.

The chain links TRBV27 to TRBJ1-2, with 7 bases that match TRBD1. After removal of 6 bases from V and 4 bases from J, the junction contained 5 bases not matched to a gene. The CDR3 length is 13 residues. Germline V lookup: CDR1 MNHEY, CDR2 SMNVEV (reference sequence). The CDR3 nucleotides are TGTGCCAGCAGGACAGGGCGTCTCTATGGCTACACCTTC. This encodes CASRTGRLYGYTF.

This chain connects TRBV6-2 or TRBV6-3 to TRBJ2-5; tentatively, D is TRBD2 (7 bases). Looked up from germline, CDR1 is MNHEY and CDR2 is SVGEGT. Trimming left V 5 bases short and J 6 bases short, with 16 bases between. The CDR3 extends over 14 amino acids. In DNA form, the CDR3 reads TGTGCCAGCAGTGACAGGACTAGTGAACAGACCCAGTACTTC. Amino acids: CASSDRTSEQTQYF.

This chain links TRBV5-1 with TRBJ2-1; TRBD2 matches at 12 bases. V trimming: 5 bases; J trimming: 8 bases; junction bases outside the gene matches: 14. The CDR3 consists of 17 residues. Per germline, CDR1 SGHRS and CDR2 YFSETQ. As DNA, the CDR3 is TGCGCCAGCAGGAGAAGTTCGCGACTAGCGGGAGCGGATGAGCAGTTCTTC. As protein: CASRRSSRLAGADEQFF.

The genes are TRBV6-5 and TRBJ1-4, with unresolved D. Trimming left V 5 bases short and J 4 bases short, with 14 bases between. CDR1 MNHEY and CDR2 SVGAGI come from the germline V gene. The CDR3 has 15 amino acids. CDR3 sequence: CASSRGRGLNEKLFF. CDR3 bases: TGTGCCAGCAGTAGAGGCCGTGGACTTAATGAAAAACTGTTTTTT.

The rearrangement uses TRBV5-1 and TRBJ1-5; a weak D match, TRBD1 (5 bases). The length of the CDR3 is 16 residues. Germline V gene data show CDR1 as SGHRS and CDR2 as YFSETQ. The V end lost 0 bases, the J end lost 0 bases, and 10 bases lay between the germline ends. The CDR3 DNA is TGCGCCAGCAGCTTGGCCGGAGGGGATAGCAATCAGCCCCAGCATTTT. This encodes CASSLAGGDSNQPQHF. Full variable domain (outside the CDR3, taken from reference TRBV5-1 and TRBJ1-5): KAGVTQTPRYLIKTRGQQVTLSCSPISGHRSVSWYQQTPGQGLQFLFEYFSETQRNKGNFPGRFSGRQFSNSRSEMNVSTLELGDSALYLCASSLAGGDSNQPQHFGDGTRLSIL.

The V call is TRBV6-1, the J call TRBJ1-1, with D possibly being TRBD1 (6 bases). This CDR3 contains 14 residues. The germline CDR1 and CDR2 sequences are MNHNS and SASEGT. The germline V and J ends were trimmed by 0 bases and 8 bases, with 13 bases remaining between them. The CDR3 is CASSEAVGQGEAFF. The DNA of the CDR3 is TGTGCCAGCAGTGAAGCGGTCGGGCAGGGGGAAGCTTTCTTT.

CDR3 DNA: TGTGCCAGCAGCCCCTCAGGGGTAGCGGGGTCTAGCACAGATACGCAGTATTTT. Protein product: CASSPSGVAGSSTDTQYF. V is TRBV9 and J is TRBJ2-3, with 8 bases identical to TRBD2. Germline V CDR1 and CDR2: SGDLS, YYNGEE. The J segment lost 0 bases and the V segment lost 4 bases, leaving 13 bases of the junction unmatched. This CDR3 has 18 amino acids.

The rearrangement uses TRBV7-2 and TRBJ1-5; TRBD1 matches 7 bases. J gave up 3 bases and V 6 bases, and 8 bases lay outside the gene matches. The CDR3 extends over 15 amino acids. Per the germline V gene, CDR1 is SGHTA and CDR2 is FQGNSA. The CDR3 DNA reads TGTGCCAGCAGATCCTCGGGACAGCCCAATCAGCCCCAGCATTTT. It encodes CASRSSGQPNQPQHF.

V and J are TRBV28 and TRBJ1-1, with TRBD1 matching over 11 bases. The length of the CDR3 is 12 residues. The ends lost 7 bases at V and 11 bases at J; junction bases unmatched: 6. The germline gives CDR1 MDHEN, CDR2 SYDVKM. The CDR3 coding sequence is TGTGCCAGCAACGCGGACAGGGGGCAGGCTTTCTTT. Amino acids: CASNADRGQAFF.

This clone was observed once. The chain recombines TRBV11-2 with TRBJ2-7; D ambiguous. There are 12 residues in the CDR3. The V gene's germline CDR1 is SGHAT and CDR2 FQNNGV. V lost 1 base and J lost 5, with 6 bases in between. The CDR3 sequence is CASSLVADEQYF. CDR3 coding DNA: TGTGCCAGCAGCTTAGTCGCAGACGAGCAGTACTTC.

This chain connects TRBV30 to TRBJ1-4; tentative D call: TRBD1 (5 bases). The CDR3 has 15 amino acids. The germline V gene has CDR1 GTSNPN and CDR2 SVGIG (reference sequence). V shed 3 bases and J shed 0 bases, with 11 bases lying between them. CDR3 residues: CAWRKPGTTNEKLFF. DNA of the CDR3: TGTGCCTGGAGAAAACCAGGGACAACTAATGAAAAACTGTTTTTT.

This rearrangement joins TRBV4-3 to TRBJ2-1, with TRBD1 matching 9 bases. Unmatched junction bases numbered 2, after V lost 4 bases and J lost 7 bases. The CDR3 spans 13 residues. Germline V gene sequence: CDR1 LGHNA, CDR2 YSLEER. Here the CDR3 DNA reads TGCGCCAGCAGCCGGACAGGGGCAAATGAGCAGTTCTTC. Translation gives CASSRTGANEQFF.

The chain combines TRBV9 with TRBJ2-1; a weak D match, TRBD2 (6 bases). Germline V gene lookup returns CDR1 SGDLS and CDR2 YYNGEE. V lost 4 bases and J 5 bases, leaving 19 bases between the germline ends. This CDR3 has 16 residues. CDR3 sequence (DNA): TGTGCCAGCAGCCTCCCGGGGGAGATGACGCACAATGAGCAGTTCTTC. Translation gives CASSLPGEMTHNEQFF. Complete variable domain (other parts from reference TRBV9 and TRBJ2-1): DSGVTQTPKHLITATGQRVTLRCSPRSGDLSVYWYQQSLDQGLQFLIQYYNGEERAKGNILERFSAQQFPDLHSELNLSSLELGDSALYFCASSLPGEMTHNEQFFGPGTRLTVL.

The chain joins TRBV30 to TRBJ2-2, with a tentative D call TRBD2 (6 bases). CDR1 and CDR2 from the germline V gene are GTSNPN and SVGIG (reference sequence). The CDR3 extends over 14 amino acids. V was pared by 3 bases and J by 2 bases, with 10 bases between. CDR3 sequence reads: CAWRGLGNTGELFF. The CDR3 DNA follows: TGTGCCTGGAGGGGACTGGGTAACACCGGGGAGCTGTTTTTT.

In its sample, this clone was seen once. The J gene is TRBJ1-2, the V gene TRBV25-1; unclear D gene. The CDR3 has 16 amino acids. The germline V gene encodes CDR1 MGHDK and CDR2 SYGVNS. V was pared by 2 bases and J by 7 bases, with 20 bases between. The CDR3 spells CASSEIGAGTGLGYTF. Here the CDR3 DNA reads TGTGCCAGCAGTGAAATCGGCGCGGGAACCGGCCTTGGCTACACCTTC.

The gene calls are TRBV19 and TRBJ1-3, with 7 bases identical to TRBD1. V shed 0 bases and J 2 bases; nucleotides not matched to a gene: 1. Germline CDR1 is LNHDA and CDR2 is SQIVND (reference sequence). The CDR3 is 15 amino acids. This chain's CDR3 is CASSIEGTAGNTIYF. The DNA of the CDR3 is TGTGCCAGTAGTATAGAAGGGACAGCTGGAAACACCATATATTTT.

The V and J genes are TRBV5-4 and TRBJ2-7; D is undetermined. CDR1 and CDR2 from the germline V gene are SGHNT and YYREEE (reference sequence). The CDR3 loop spans 14 amino acids. V lost 1 base and J lost 0, with 8 bases in between. CDR3 residues: CASSLRAYSYEQYF. In DNA form, the CDR3 reads TGTGCCAGCAGCTTGCGAGCGTACTCCTACGAGCAGTACTTC.

The J gene is TRBJ1-1, the V gene TRBV7-2, with D uncertain. CDR3 length: 14 residues. Trimming pared 3 bases from V and 6 bases from J, leaving 14 bases between. CDR1 and CDR2 (germline): SGHTA, FQGNSA. The CDR3 DNA reads as TGTGCCAGCAGCTTTATGCCGCCCGGGGCTGAAGCTTTCTTT. Amino acids: CASSFMPPGAEAFF.

As concerns this clone: This specimen includes other DNA sequences encoding the same CDR3. The chain combines TRBV7-3 with TRBJ2-1; TRBD2 aligns across 8 bases. The CDR3 sequence is 15 residues long. J was trimmed by 4 bases and V by 5 bases; bases with no gene match: 7. The germline CDR1 and CDR2 sequences are SGHTA and FQGTGA. The CDR3 DNA reads as TGTGCCAGCAGCCCTACGGGGGGGCTTTACAATGAGCAGTTCTTC. The encoded protein is CASSPTGGLYNEQFF.

V gene TRBV14 combines with J gene TRBJ2-7; D perhaps matches TRBD1 (6 bases). V lost 1 base and J lost 3, with 10 bases in between. The CDR3 length is 14 residues. CDR1 is SGHDN and CDR2 is FVKESK in the germline V gene. The CDR3 DNA follows: TGTGCCAGCAGCCAAGGGGGACACCGCTACGAGCAGTACTTC. Translated, it gives CASSQGGHRYEQYF.

The chain couples TRBV7-6 to TRBJ1-4, with a weak D call TRBD1 (5 bases). CDR3 size: 16 residues. V lost 2 bases, J lost 8 bases, and 18 bases lay in between. The V gene's germline CDR1 is SGHVS and CDR2 FNYEAQ. The CDR3 sequence is CASSLIHGARVEKLFF. CDR3 DNA sequence: TGTGCCAGCAGCTTAATTCATGGGGCACGAGTGGAAAAACTGTTTTTT.

This clone turned up a few times. This chain uses TRBV6-5 with TRBJ1-2; D not certain. From germline, CDR1 is MNHEY and CDR2 SVGAGI. The CDR3 runs to 13 residues. Trimming took 6 bases from V and 4 from J, leaving 12 bases between them. The CDR3 DNA sequence: TGTGCCAGCAGGAACTCGGGAGGCTATGGCTACACCTTC. It encodes CASRNSGGYGYTF.

The chain joins TRBV7-9 to TRBJ2-2; 9 positions match TRBD1. Germline CDR1 reads SEHNR; CDR2 reads FQNEAQ (reference sequence). This CDR3 comprises 18 residues. V gave up 7 bases and J gave up 1 base; unmatched junction bases: 13. For the CDR3, the DNA is TGTGCCAGCATTGGAGGGGGACAGGGAGTCCGGAACACCGGGGAGCTGTTTTTT. Protein product: CASIGGGQGVRNTGELFF.

The rearrangement links TRBV23-1 to TRBJ1-1; D is undetermined. TRBV23-1 falls under the ORF class, with uncertain function. The CDR3 has 14 amino acids. The germline V and J ends were trimmed by 8 bases and 1 base, with 14 bases remaining between them. The CDR3 is CASAEGPGNTEAFF. DNA for the CDR3: TGCGCCAGCGCCGAGGGCCCGGGGAACACTGAAGCTTTCTTT.

Points on this clone: The sample contains more than one DNA sequence encoding this CDR3. The chain recombines TRBV7-2 with TRBJ2-7; D is uncertain. Trimming left V 5 bases short and J 4 bases short, with 6 bases between. CDR1 SGHTA and CDR2 FQGNSA come from the germline V gene. The length of the CDR3 is 11 residues. This CDR3 reads CASSPLYEQYF. The CDR3 DNA reads TGTGCCAGCAGCCCCTTGTACGAGCAGTACTTC. Together with reference TRBV7-2 and TRBJ2-7, the CDR3 gives the full variable domain: GAGVSQSPSNKVTEKGKDVELRCDPISGHTALYWYRQSLGQGLEFLIYFQGNSAPDKSGLPSDRFSAERTGGSVSTLTIQRTQQEDSAVYLCASSPLYEQYFGPGTRLTVT.

The gene calls are TRBV5-4 and TRBJ1-3, with a tentative D call TRBD1 (6 bases). Germline V gene sequence: CDR1 SGHNT, CDR2 YYREEE (reference sequence). V lost 3 bases and J lost 5, with 12 bases in between. This CDR3 has 14 amino acids. The CDR3: CASSSGTLRNTIYF. CDR3 DNA sequence: TGTGCCAGCAGCTCCGGGACACTTCGAAACACCATATATTTT.

The chain is built from TRBV20-1 and TRBJ2-2; D not resolved. The CDR3 totals 11 residues. V was cut by 5 bases and J by 7 bases, with 8 bases left in between. Looked up from germline, CDR1 is DFQATT and CDR2 is SNEGSKA (reference sequence). CDR3 coding DNA: TGCAGTGCTTTTTATAACGGGGAGCTGTTTTTT. As protein: CSAFYNGELFF.

This chain connects TRBV27 to TRBJ1-5, with D tentatively TRBD1 (6 bases). The CDR3 has 17 amino acids. The V gene lost 1 base and the J gene lost 6 bases, with 19 bases spanning the gap. Per germline, CDR1 MNHEY and CDR2 SMNVEV (reference sequence). The CDR3 DNA reads as TGTGCCAGCAGTTTATTTAGTAAGTTGGCAGGGGTTCAGCCCCAGCATTTT. Amino acids: CASSLFSKLAGVQPQHF.